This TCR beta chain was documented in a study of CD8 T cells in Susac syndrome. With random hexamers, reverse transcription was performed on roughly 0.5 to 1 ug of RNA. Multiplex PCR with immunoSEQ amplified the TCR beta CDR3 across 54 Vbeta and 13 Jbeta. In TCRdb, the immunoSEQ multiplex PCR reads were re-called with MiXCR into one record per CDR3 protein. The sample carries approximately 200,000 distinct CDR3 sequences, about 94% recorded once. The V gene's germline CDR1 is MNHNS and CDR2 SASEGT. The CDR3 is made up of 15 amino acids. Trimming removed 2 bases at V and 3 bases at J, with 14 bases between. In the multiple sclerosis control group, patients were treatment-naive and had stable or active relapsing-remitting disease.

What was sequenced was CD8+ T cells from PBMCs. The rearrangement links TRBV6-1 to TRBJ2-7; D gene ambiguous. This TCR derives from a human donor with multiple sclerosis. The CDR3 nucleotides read TGTGCCAGCAGTGAAACCAAGGGTCTGAACTACGAGCAGTACTTC. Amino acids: CASSETKGLNYEQYF.